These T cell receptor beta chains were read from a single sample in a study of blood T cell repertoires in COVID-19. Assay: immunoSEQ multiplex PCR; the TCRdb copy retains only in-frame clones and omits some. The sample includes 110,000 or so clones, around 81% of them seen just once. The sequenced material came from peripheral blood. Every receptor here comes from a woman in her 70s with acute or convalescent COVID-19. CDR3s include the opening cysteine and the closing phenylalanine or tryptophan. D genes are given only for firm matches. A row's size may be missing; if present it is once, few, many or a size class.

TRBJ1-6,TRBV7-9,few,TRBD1,TGTGCCAGCAGCTTCTCGGGGACAGGGTCCACCCTCCACTTT,CASSFSGTGSTLHF
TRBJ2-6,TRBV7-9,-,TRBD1,TGTGCCAGCAGCAGTACTACAGGGGGCTCTGGGGCCAACGTCCTGACTTTC,CASSSTTGGSGANVLTF
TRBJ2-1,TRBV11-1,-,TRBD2,TGTGCCAGCAGCCCCCCCCAGCTAGCGGGAGGCAATGAGCAGTTCTTC,CASSPPQLAGGNEQFF
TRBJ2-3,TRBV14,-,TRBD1,TGTGCCAGCAGCGTAACTCAGGGGGCGGCATTGCAGTATTTT,CASSVTQGAALQYF
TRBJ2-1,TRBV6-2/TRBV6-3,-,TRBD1,TGTGCCAGCAGCAAACGACCGGGGACAGGGTACAATGAGCAGTTCTTC,CASSKRPGTGYNEQFF
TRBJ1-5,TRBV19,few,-,TGTGCCAGTAGTATGGGGCCCTCCCACGGCAATCAGCCCCAGCATTTT,CASSMGPSHGNQPQHF
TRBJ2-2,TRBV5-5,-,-,TGTGCCAGCAGCTCCGCGAACACCGGGGAGCTGTTTTTT,CASSSANTGELFF
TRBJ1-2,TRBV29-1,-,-,TGCAGCGTTGAAAAGGAGAGGATTTATGGCTACACCTTC,CSVEKERIYGYTF
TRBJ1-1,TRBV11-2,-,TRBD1,TGTGCCAGCAGCACCACTACAGGGGGCCCTACGAACTCTGAAGCTTTCTTT,CASSTTTGGPTNSEAFF
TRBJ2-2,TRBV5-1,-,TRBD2,TGCGCCAGCAGCGGATTCTACGGACTAGATAACACCGGGGAGCTGTTTTTT,CASSGFYGLDNTGELFF
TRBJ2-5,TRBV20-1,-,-,TGCAGTGCTAGTAGGCACTACCCTCAAGAGACCCAGTACTTC,CSASRHYPQETQYF
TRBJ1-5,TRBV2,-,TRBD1,TGTGCCAGCAGTTCGAGACAGGGGGCTCTAAGCAATCAGCCCCAGCATTTT,CASSSRQGALSNQPQHF
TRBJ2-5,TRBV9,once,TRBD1,TGTGCCAGCAGCGTTAGGGACAGAGAGACCCAGTACTTC,CASSVRDRETQYF
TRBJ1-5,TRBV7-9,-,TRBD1,TGTGCCAGCAGCTTAGATACAGGGGGCTTAGGGGGGCCCCAGCATTTT,CASSLDTGGLGGPQHF
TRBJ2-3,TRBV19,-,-,TGTGCCAGTAAACCAGGGCAAGTCCTCAGGTTCACCCCCACAGATACGCAGTATTTT,CASKPGQVLRFTPTDTQYF
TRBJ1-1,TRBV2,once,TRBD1,TGTGCCAGCAACGGCGTTGATGCAGGGGGGTACACTGAAGCTTTCTTT,CASNGVDAGGYTEAFF